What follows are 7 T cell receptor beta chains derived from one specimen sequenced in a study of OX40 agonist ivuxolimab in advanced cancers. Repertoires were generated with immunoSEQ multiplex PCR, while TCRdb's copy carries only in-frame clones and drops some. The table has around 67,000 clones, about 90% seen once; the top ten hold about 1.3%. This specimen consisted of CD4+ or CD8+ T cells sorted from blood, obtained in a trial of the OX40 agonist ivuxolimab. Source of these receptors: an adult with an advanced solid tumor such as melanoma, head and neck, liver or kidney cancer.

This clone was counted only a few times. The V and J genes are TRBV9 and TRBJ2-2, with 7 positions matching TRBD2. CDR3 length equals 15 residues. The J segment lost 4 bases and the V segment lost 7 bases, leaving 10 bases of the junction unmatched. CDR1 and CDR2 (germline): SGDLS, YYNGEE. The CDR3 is CASSRSGGSTGELFF. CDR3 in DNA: TGTGCCAGCTCGAGATCCGGGGGGAGCACCGGGGAGCTGTTTTTT.

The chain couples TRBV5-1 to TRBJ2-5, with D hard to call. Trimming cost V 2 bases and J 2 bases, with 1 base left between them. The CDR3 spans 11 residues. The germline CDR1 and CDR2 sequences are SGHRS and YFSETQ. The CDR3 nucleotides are TGCGCCAGCAGCTTACAAGAGACCCAGTACTTC. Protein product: CASSLQETQYF. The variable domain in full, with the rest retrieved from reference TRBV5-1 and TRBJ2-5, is KAGVTQTPRYLIKTRGQQVTLSCSPISGHRSVSWYQQTPGQGLQFLFEYFSETQRNKGNFPGRFSGRQFSNSRSEMNVSTLELGDSALYLCASSLQETQYFGPGTRLLVL.

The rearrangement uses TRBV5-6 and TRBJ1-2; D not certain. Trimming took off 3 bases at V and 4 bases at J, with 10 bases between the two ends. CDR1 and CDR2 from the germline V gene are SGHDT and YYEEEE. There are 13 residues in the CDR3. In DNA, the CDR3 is TGTGCCAGCAGCTCGGGCGGTGCCTATGGCTACACCTTC. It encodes CASSSGGAYGYTF.

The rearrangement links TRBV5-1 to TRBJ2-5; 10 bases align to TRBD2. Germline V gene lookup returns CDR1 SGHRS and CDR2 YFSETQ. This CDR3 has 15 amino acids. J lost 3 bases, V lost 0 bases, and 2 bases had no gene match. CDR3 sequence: CASSLGTSGEETQYF. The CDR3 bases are TGCGCCAGCAGCTTGGGGACTAGCGGAGAAGAGACCCAGTACTTC. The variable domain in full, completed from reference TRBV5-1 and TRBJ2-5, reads KAGVTQTPRYLIKTRGQQVTLSCSPISGHRSVSWYQQTPGQGLQFLFEYFSETQRNKGNFPGRFSGRQFSNSRSEMNVSTLELGDSALYLCASSLGTSGEETQYFGPGTRLLVL.

The CDR3 here is CASSLAAGSNSPLHF. CDR3 bases: TGTGCCAGCAGCTTAGCGGCGGGCTCCAATTCACCCCTCCACTTT. This chain uses TRBV7-9 with TRBJ1-6; the D is unclear. This CDR3 is 15 amino acids long. V lost 0 bases, J lost 7 bases, and 10 bases lay in between. CDR1 and CDR2 (germline): SEHNR, FQNEAQ (reference sequence).

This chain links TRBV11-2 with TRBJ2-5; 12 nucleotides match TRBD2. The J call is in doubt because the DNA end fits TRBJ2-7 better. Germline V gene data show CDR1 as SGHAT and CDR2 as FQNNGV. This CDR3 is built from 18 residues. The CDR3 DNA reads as TGTGCCAGCAGCCCGCTCGGGACTAGCGGGTCCCGCCCCAGCGAGCAGTACTTC. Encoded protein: CASSPLGTSGSRPSEQYF.

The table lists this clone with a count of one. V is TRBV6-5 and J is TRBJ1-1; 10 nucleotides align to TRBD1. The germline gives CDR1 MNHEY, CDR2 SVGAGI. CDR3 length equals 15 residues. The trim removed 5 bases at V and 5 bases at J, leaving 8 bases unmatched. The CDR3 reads CASSRSTGGWTEAFF. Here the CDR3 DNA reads TGTGCCAGCAGTCGATCGACAGGGGGCTGGACTGAAGCTTTCTTT.